The present entry profiles one T cell receptor beta chain with its context. Per the original data handling: Cell counts per sample came from amplifying reference gene primers. TCRdb's table, derived via immunoSEQ multiplex PCR, lists solely in-frame clones and lacks some. V, J and clone size reflect that table, while D and trimming were determined from the DNA. The sample lists hundreds of thousands of clones, 88% occurring once. This specimen comes from a study of blood T cell repertoires in COVID-19. Germline lookup yields CDR1 KGHDR and CDR2 SFDVKD. With 4 bases clipped from V and 6 bases from J, the junction kept 6 bases outside the gene matches. The CDR3 has 16 residues.

Sequencing was done on a sample of peripheral blood. This chain links TRBV24-1 with TRBJ1-6, with 9 bases identical to TRBD1. This receptor was taken from a woman in her 30s with acute or convalescent COVID-19. CDR3: CATSEPGTGLNSPLHF. CDR3 nucleotides: TGTGCCACCAGTGAGCCCGGGACAGGGCTTAATTCACCCCTCCACTTT.